The 5 T cell receptor beta chains listed next were all sequenced from one sample in a study of CD8 T cells in ankylosing spondylitis. Each CDR3 protein gets one entry after TCRdb re-called the 5' RACE reads with MiXCR. The sample has about 90,000 distinct CDR3 sequences, about 8.1% seen once. Study results and caveats: Ankylosing spondylitis blood appeared to carry a characteristic TCR beta motif of roughly eight highly homologous variants.

These receptors' antigens are unknown. The sample comprised blood, either unsorted or a sorted T cell fraction (not recorded which). These receptors originate from a male donor with ankylosing spondylitis.

This clonotype was detected ten times or more. The chain recombines TRBV2 with TRBJ2-2; D may be TRBD2 (6 bases). V was shortened by 11 bases and J by 5 bases, with 21 bases between the two germline ends. Germline V gene lookup returns CDR1 SNHLY and CDR2 FYNNEI. This CDR3 contains 15 residues. In DNA, the CDR3 is TGTGCCTCCGTCTCCACCGCGGGGCATACCGGGGAGCTGTTTTTT. Translated, it gives CASVSTAGHTGELFF. The whole variable domain, filled in from reference TRBV2 and TRBJ2-2, reads EPEVTQTPSHQVTQMGQEVILRCVPISNHLYFYWYRQILGQKVEFLVSFYNNEISEKSEIFDDQFSVERPDGSNFTLKIRSTKLEDSAMYFCASVSTAGHTGELFFGEGSRLTVL.

The rearrangement joins TRBV3-1 to TRBJ2-3; no clear D gene. Germline lookup yields CDR1 LGHDT and CDR2 YNNKEL (reference sequence). The CDR3 consists of 14 residues. With 4 bases removed from V and 2 bases from J, the gap between germline ends came to 10 bases. Here the CDR3 DNA reads TGTGCCAGCAGCCCTCGACCCAACACAGATACGCAGTATTTT. Amino acids: CASSPRPNTDTQYF.

This clonotype has at least ten counts. The chain recombines TRBV9 with TRBJ2-2; maybe TRBD1 (5 bases). The V end lost 4 bases, the J end lost 9 bases, and 10 bases lay between the germline ends. Per germline, CDR1 SGDLS and CDR2 YYNGEE. The CDR3 runs 12 residues. In DNA form, the CDR3 reads TGTGCCAGCAGCCCACAGGTACGGGAGCTGTTTTTT. Its protein is CASSPQVRELFF.

A few counts support this clonotype. The rearrangement links TRBV11-2 to TRBJ2-2; 9 bases map to TRBD2. The CDR3 contains 16 residues. V lost 5 bases to trimming and J lost 7 bases; unmatched junction nucleotides: 11. Per the germline V gene, CDR1 is SGHAT and CDR2 is FQNNGV. CDR3 loop: CASSEAGTSLIGELFF. Written as DNA, the CDR3 is TGTGCCAGCAGCGAAGCCGGGACTAGCTTAATCGGGGAGCTGTTTTTT.

Ten or more counts support this clonotype. V gene TRBV20-1 combines with J gene TRBJ2-5; D call uncertain. Trimming left V 2 bases short and J 2 bases short, with 0 bases between. The germline V gene encodes CDR1 DFQATT and CDR2 SNEGSKA (reference sequence). The CDR3 has 10 amino acids. In nucleotides, the CDR3 is TGCAGTGCTAGACAAGAGACCCAGTACTTC. Its translation: CSARQETQYF.